This entry is about one T cell receptor (beta chain). No antigen is known for it. Per-base quality was not reported, and no clone a single base away is much larger than it. In the prospective study, participants were roughly 18 to 100 years old, resided in 24 geographic areas of the United States, and were enrolled through a virtual design. To assign participants to cohorts, the prospective study relied on clinical history that participants themselves reported in a screening survey and a study questionnaire. Recovered participants in ImmuneRACE Cohort 3 were defined by two consecutive negative NP/OP PCR tests, clearance by a healthcare professional, or resolution of symptoms. In the prospective study, whole blood, serum and a nasopharyngeal or oropharyngeal swab were collected from each participant by mobile phlebotomists. Participants in the prospective study had the option to provide additional blood draws and questionnaires over a 2-month period. Blood samples from the prospective study were shipped frozen or at room temperature prior to DNA extraction.

TCRbeta CDR3 regions were amplified from genomic DNA using the immunoSEQ Assay, a bias-controlled multiplex PCR. In the source study's methods: Within the assay, amplification of reference gene primers was used to estimate how many nucleated cells each sample contained. To quantify the absolute abundance of each unique TCRbeta CDR3 rearrangement, sequence reads were collapsed and filtered. For each sample, productive Simpson clonality was calculated as the square root of Simpson's diversity index over productive rearrangements. TCRdb stores this immuneACCESS table with in-frame sequences only. Part of the clones is absent; in the studies checked, under half of the shortfall reflects unresolved V genes, and no reason is known for the rest. V, J and clone size derive from that table, while D and trimming were established from the DNA sequence. The sample table lists around 500,000 clones, less than 90% of them with a count of one. More than 7.5% of the sample is taken by the ten largest.

These data belong to a study of blood T cell repertoires in COVID-19 (TCRdb year 2020). In terms of the full investigation: Samples from collaborators originated in the United States, Italy and Spain and spanned both the acute and convalescent phases of COVID-19. The material from the prospective study consisted of cDNA or gDNA derived from T cells, B-cell-depleted T cells, or PBMCs. The repertoires were released in a freely available public database intended as a resource for research on the immune response to SARS-CoV-2. Deeply sampled blood TCRbeta repertoires from subjects exposed to, actively infected with, or recovered from COVID-19 were included in the dataset. Nearly every sample came with metadata listing a de-identified subject ID, COVID-19 status, age in years and sex. Where HLA class I and class II types were available, the types were taken from metadata supplied by the sample provider, not from assay-based typing. Samples came from the ongoing ImmuneRACE study (first 160 participants) plus 1,254 subjects from 6 global collaborators.

Paper-wide results and their limitations: Clinical and demographic metadata were provided uncurated, with the amount varying by source and participant.

V was cut back by 4 bases and J by 0 bases, leaving a gap of 14 bases between them. Looking up the germline V gene (reference sequence) yields CDR1 GTSNPN and CDR2 SVGIG. The CDR3 covers 15 residues, taking in both the cysteine and the phenylalanine. Here the CDR3 DNA is all that survives: 45 bases in frame from base 1. The origin of this receptor is a woman aged 55-70 years who had recovered from COVID-19. The chain is encoded by TRBV30 joined to TRBJ2-3; 6 matching bases give a weak D call of TRBD1. The material sequenced was PBMCs or T cells enriched from blood (not recorded which). The CDR3 loop reads CAWIPGDFSTDTQYF. The bases are TGTGCCTGGATACCAGGGGATTTTAGCACAGATACGCAGTATTTT.